Shown below are 10 T cell receptor beta chains from a single sample sequenced in a study of blood T cell repertoires in COVID-19. Sequencing was performed with immunoSEQ multiplex PCR; in TCRdb, only in-frame clones are kept and a portion is missing. The sample includes more than 200,000 clones, 86% of them seen just once. Sequenced sample: peripheral blood. The receptors come from a woman between 50 and 59 years old with COVID-19, enrolled during active disease.

Here the CDR3 reads CASSLQTGGEYEQYF. DNA for the CDR3: TGTGCCAGCAGCTTACAGACAGGGGGCGAGTACGAGCAGTACTTC. The rearrangement joins TRBV7-2 to TRBJ2-7; 10 bases match TRBD1. Looked up from germline, CDR1 is SGHTA and CDR2 is FQGNSA. With 2 bases clipped from V and 4 bases from J, the junction kept 5 bases outside the gene matches. The CDR3 spans 15 residues.

This clone appeared once. V is TRBV7-8 and J is TRBJ2-7; no clear D gene. V lost 7 bases, J lost 7 bases, and 20 bases lay in between. Germline values: CDR1 SGHVS, CDR2 FQNEAQ. This CDR3 region has 14 residues. The CDR3, as DNA: TGTGCCAGCATCCTAGTCCCCCTTTCTAGGGAGCAGTACTTC. Amino acid sequence: CASILVPLSREQYF.

DNA of the CDR3: TGTGCCAGCAGCCGAGGGTCGCCTTGGGGCTACACCTTC. It specifies CASSRGSPWGYTF. The chain employs TRBV5-8 and TRBJ1-2; D unclear. CDR3 length: 13 residues. The germline CDR1 and CDR2 sequences are SGHTS and YDEGEE. V was shortened by 4 bases and J by 8 bases, with 15 bases between the two germline ends.

The chain has TRBV28 and TRBJ1-4, with 9 bases fitting TRBD1. Germline V gene sequence: CDR1 MDHEN, CDR2 SYDVKM. This CDR3 spans 16 amino acids. V was clipped by 1 base and J by 7 bases; unmatched bases: 7. CDR3 sequence reads: CASSLYRMDRGEKLFF. CDR3 DNA: TGTGCCAGCAGTTTATATCGGATGGACAGGGGTGAAAAACTGTTTTTT.

The chain carries TRBV19 and TRBJ1-2, with no clear D. In germline, CDR1 is LNHDA, CDR2 SQIVND (reference sequence). Trimming removed 3 bases at V and 0 bases at J, with 20 bases between. The CDR3 runs 18 residues. Here the CDR3 DNA reads TGTGCCAGTAGTATGGGCTCCGGGGTAATGAACGCTAACTATGGCTACACCTTC. Translated: CASSMGSGVMNANYGYTF.

This chain joins TRBV2 and TRBJ1-2, with 10 nucleotides matching TRBD1. This CDR3 is 14 amino acids long. The germline V gene has CDR1 SNHLY and CDR2 FYNNEI. V was pared by 6 bases and J by 5 bases, with 6 bases of the junction left unmatched. CDR3 in DNA: TGTGCCAGCAGCCGGGACAGGGGCCAATATGGCTACACCTTC. Encoded protein: CASSRDRGQYGYTF.

Only one count was recorded for this clone. The chain couples TRBV9 to TRBJ2-1; the match to TRBD1 covers 11 bases. The CDR3 totals 15 residues. Trimming removed 4 bases from V and 7 bases from J; junction bases left unmatched: 7. Germline values: CDR1 SGDLS, CDR2 YYNGEE. CDR3 coding DNA: TGTGCCAGCAGCCTTGGACAGGGGGCCGGGAATGAGCAGTTCTTC. Its protein product is CASSLGQGAGNEQFF.

V usage is TRBV6-5 and J usage is TRBJ1-6; tentatively, D is TRBD1 (6 bases). V shed 6 bases and J shed 6 bases, with 12 bases lying between them. This CDR3 comprises 14 residues. The germline gives CDR1 MNHEY, CDR2 SVGAGI. In DNA, the CDR3 is TGTGCCAGCAGGGGGGCAGGGATTAATTCACCCCTCCACTTT. It codes for CASRGAGINSPLHF.

The chain employs TRBV18 and TRBJ2-2; TRBD2 aligns across 11 bases. The V gene end was trimmed by 3 bases and the J gene end by 5 bases; junction bases not matched to a gene: 5. The CDR3 has 16 amino acids. Germline CDR1 KGHSH, CDR2 LQKENI. CDR3 in DNA: TGTGCCAGCTCACCGACTAGCGGGGATGGAACCGGGGAGCTGTTTTTT. It yields the protein CASSPTSGDGTGELFF.

The chain is built from TRBV5-1 and TRBJ1-5; 10 nucleotides match TRBD1. Trimming at V came to 2 bases and at J to 3 bases, leaving 2 bases not matched to a gene. This CDR3 is built from 15 residues. Looked up from germline, CDR1 is SGHRS and CDR2 is YFSETQ. The CDR3 nucleotides are TGCGCCAGCAGCTTTGGGACAGGGGACAATCAGCCCCAGCATTTT. This sequence encodes CASSFGTGDNQPQHF. The whole variable domain, remainder taken from reference TRBV5-1 and TRBJ1-5, is KAGVTQTPRYLIKTRGQQVTLSCSPISGHRSVSWYQQTPGQGLQFLFEYFSETQRNKGNFPGRFSGRQFSNSRSEMNVSTLELGDSALYLCASSFGTGDNQPQHFGDGTRLSIL.